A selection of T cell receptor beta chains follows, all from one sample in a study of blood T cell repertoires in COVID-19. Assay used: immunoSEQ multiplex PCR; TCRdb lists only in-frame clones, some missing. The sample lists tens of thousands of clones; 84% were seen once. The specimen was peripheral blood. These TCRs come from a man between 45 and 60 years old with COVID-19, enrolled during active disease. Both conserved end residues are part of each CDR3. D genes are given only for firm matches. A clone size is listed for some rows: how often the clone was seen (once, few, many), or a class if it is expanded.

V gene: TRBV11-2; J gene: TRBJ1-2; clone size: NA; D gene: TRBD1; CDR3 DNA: TGTGCCAGCAGCTTAAACGGACAGGGGGATGGCTACACCTTC; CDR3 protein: CASSLNGQGDGYTF
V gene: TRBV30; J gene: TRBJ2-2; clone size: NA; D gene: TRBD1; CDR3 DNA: TGTGCCTATTCCCCCTGGAACAGGGGCGGGGAGCTGTTTTTT; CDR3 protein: CAYSPWNRGGELFF
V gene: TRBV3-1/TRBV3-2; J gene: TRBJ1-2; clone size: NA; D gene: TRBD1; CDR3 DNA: TGTGCCAGCAGCTCCCGGGACAGGGTTGGTAGATATGGCTACACCTTC; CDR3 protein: CASSSRDRVGRYGYTF
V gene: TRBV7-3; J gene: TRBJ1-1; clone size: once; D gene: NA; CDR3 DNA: TGTGCCAGCAGCACAGGGTCGAACACTGAAGCTTTCTTT; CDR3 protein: CASSTGSNTEAFF
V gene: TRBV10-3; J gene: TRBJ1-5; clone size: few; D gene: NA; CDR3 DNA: TGTGCCATCGGACAGAACAATCAGCCCCAGCATTTT; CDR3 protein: CAIGQNNQPQHF
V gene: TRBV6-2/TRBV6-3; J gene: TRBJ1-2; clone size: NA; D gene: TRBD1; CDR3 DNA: TGTGCCAGCAGTCGGACGCGGGACAGCCACATCTATGGCTACACCTTC; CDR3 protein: CASSRTRDSHIYGYTF
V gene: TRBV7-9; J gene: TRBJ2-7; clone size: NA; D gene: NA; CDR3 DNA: TGTGCCAGCAGCACAACAGGGTGGTCCTACGAGCAGTACTTC; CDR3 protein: CASSTTGWSYEQYF
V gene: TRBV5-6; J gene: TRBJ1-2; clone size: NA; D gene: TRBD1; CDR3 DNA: TGTGCCAGCAGCTTGGCCGACAGGGAAAACTATGGCTACACCTTC; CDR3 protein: CASSLADRENYGYTF
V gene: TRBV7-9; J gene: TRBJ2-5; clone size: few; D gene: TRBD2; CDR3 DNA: TGTGCCAGCAGCGGGACTAGCGGGACACTGGGGACCCAGTACTTC; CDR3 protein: CASSGTSGTLGTQYF
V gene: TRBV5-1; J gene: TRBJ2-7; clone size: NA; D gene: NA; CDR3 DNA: TGCGCCAGCAGCTTGGCGGGACACTTCAGCTACGAGCAGTACTTC; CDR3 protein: CASSLAGHFSYEQYF
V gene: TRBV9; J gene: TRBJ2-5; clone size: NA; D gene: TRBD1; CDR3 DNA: TGTGCCAGCAGCGCTCCGGGACAGGGGAATATGGAGACCCAGTACTTC; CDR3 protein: CASSAPGQGNMETQYF
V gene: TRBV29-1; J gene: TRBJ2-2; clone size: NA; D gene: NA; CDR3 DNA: TGCAGCGTTGATATACAGTCGAACACCGGGGAGCTGTTTTTT; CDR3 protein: CSVDIQSNTGELFF
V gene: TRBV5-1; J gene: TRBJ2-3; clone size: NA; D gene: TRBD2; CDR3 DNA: TGCGCCAGCAGCGAGGGACTAGCGGGGAACACAGATACGCAGTATTTT; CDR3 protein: CASSEGLAGNTDTQYF
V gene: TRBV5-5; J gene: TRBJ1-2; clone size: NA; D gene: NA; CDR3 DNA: TGTGCCAGCAGCCTGGGCGCAGACATCAACTATGGCTACACCTTC; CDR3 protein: CASSLGADINYGYTF
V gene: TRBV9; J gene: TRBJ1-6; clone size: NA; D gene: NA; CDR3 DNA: TGTGCCAGCAGCGTAGGACAGAGAAAAGATAATTCACCCCTCCACTTT; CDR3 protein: CASSVGQRKDNSPLHF